The clone carrying this T cell receptor (beta chain) was picked up one time. The length of the CDR3 is 15 residues. V trimming: 9 bases; J trimming: 5 bases; junction bases outside the gene matches: 12. Looked up from germline, CDR1 is SNHLY and CDR2 is FYNNEI. As originally analysed: For nucleated cells, counts were estimated from reference gene primer amplification. Sequenced by immunoSEQ multiplex PCR; TCRdb stores in-frame clones only, minus some. That table furnishes V, J and clone size, whereas the DNA furnished D and trimming. The sample lists fewer than 30,000 clones; about 80% were seen once. This sample is part of a study of blood T cell repertoires in COVID-19. At the level of the study: The United States, Italy and Spain supplied acute and convalescent COVID-19 samples.

This receptor was identified in a man in his 70s with active COVID-19. The rearrangement joins TRBV2 to TRBJ2-5; 10 bases are shared with TRBD1. Sequencing was done on a sample of peripheral blood. The CDR3 reads CASRTTGGAGETQYF. The CDR3 DNA reads as TGTGCCAGTCGGACGACAGGGGGCGCTGGGGAGACCCAGTACTTC. Looking up the rest from reference TRBV2 and TRBJ2-5 gives the full variable domain: EPEVTQTPSHQVTQMGQEVILRCVPISNHLYFYWYRQILGQKVEFLVSFYNNEISEKSEIFDDQFSVERPDGSNFTLKIRSTKLEDSAMYFCASRTTGGAGETQYFGPGTRLLVL.